The 18 T cell receptor beta chains below all came from one sample that was sequenced in a study of blood T cell repertoires in COVID-19. The assay was immunoSEQ multiplex PCR, and TCRdb's table has in-frame clones only and misses some. The sample carries 150,000 or so clones, about 83% recorded once. Source material: PBMCs or T cells enriched from blood (not recorded which). The receptors originated from a woman in her forties or fifties in a cohort exposed to, infected with or recovered from COVID-19 (not recorded which).

The V gene is TRBV30, the J gene TRBJ1-1; D gene unclear. The V gene lost 0 bases and the J gene lost 7 bases, with 9 bases spanning the gap. CDR3 length: 12 amino acids. Germline V lookup: CDR1 GTSNPN, CDR2 SVGIG (reference sequence). The CDR3 DNA reads as TGTGCCTGGAGTGTACTCCCAGGTGAAGCTTTCTTT. Translating gives CAWSVLPGEAFF.

V and J are TRBV7-2 and TRBJ2-5; maybe TRBD1 (6 bases). The CDR3 is 15 amino acids. CDR1 and CDR2 (germline): SGHTA, FQGNSA. The V and J ends lost 5 bases and 0 bases respectively, with 13 bases between them. The CDR3 DNA follows: TGTGCCAGCAGCCCCTCGAGGGGGAACCAAGAGACCCAGTACTTC. Encoded protein: CASSPSRGNQETQYF.

The chain combines TRBV19 with TRBJ2-7; D possibly corresponds to TRBD1 (5 bases). V shed 1 base and J shed 6 bases, with 16 bases lying between them. The CDR3 has 15 amino acids. Germline loops: CDR1 LNHDA, CDR2 SQIVND (reference sequence). The CDR3 nucleotides are TGTGCCAGTAGTATAGCTGGCAGGGATCTATCCGAGCAGTACTTC. It yields the protein CASSIAGRDLSEQYF.

In its sample, this clone was seen a few times. The rearrangement links TRBV19 to TRBJ1-1; 10 bases agree with TRBD1. CDR1 is LNHDA, CDR2 SQIVND, per germline (reference sequence). After removal of 5 bases from V and 5 bases from J, the junction contained 8 bases not matched to a gene. CDR3 length: 15 residues. CDR3: CASSFYGTGETEAFF. The CDR3 region has the DNA TGTGCCAGTAGTTTCTACGGGACAGGGGAAACTGAAGCTTTCTTT.

This chain uses TRBV6-1 with TRBJ1-2; D is ambiguous. The germline V and J ends were trimmed by 1 base and 2 bases, with 11 bases remaining between them. The germline CDR1 and CDR2 sequences are MNHNS and SASEGT. The CDR3 covers 15 residues. The CDR3 loop is CASSEGHGENYGYTF. The DNA of the CDR3 is TGTGCCAGCAGTGAAGGTCACGGAGAAAACTATGGCTACACCTTC.

This rearrangement joins TRBV3-1 (or the pseudogene TRBV3-2) to TRBJ1-1, with 11 bases matching TRBD1. The CDR3 is 13 residues long. Trimming removed 6 bases from V and 5 bases from J; junction bases left unmatched: 2. Germline CDR1 is LGHDT and CDR2 is YNNKEL (reference sequence). The CDR3 protein is CASRDRGRTEAFF. The CDR3 nucleotides are TGTGCCAGCAGGGACAGGGGGCGGACTGAAGCTTTCTTT.

The rearrangement links TRBV7-3 to TRBJ1-2, with 8 bases identical to TRBD1. Germline values: CDR1 SGHTA, CDR2 FQGTGA. V lost 6 bases to trimming and J lost 8 bases; unmatched junction nucleotides: 8. This CDR3 spans 13 amino acids. The CDR3: CASSRDRGGGYTF. CDR3 DNA: TGTGCCAGCAGTCGAGACAGGGGTGGCGGCTACACCTTC.

The rearrangement links TRBV10-3 to TRBJ1-4; D is unresolved. CDR3 length: 16 amino acids. From germline, CDR1 is ENHRY and CDR2 SYGVKD. Between the trimmed V and J ends, which lost 0 bases and 2 bases, there was a span of 10 bases. The CDR3 DNA is TGTGCCATCAGTGAGTCGTCCGGGGTGACTAATGAAAAACTGTTTTTT. Translated: CAISESSGVTNEKLFF.

This chain connects TRBV18 to TRBJ2-7, with a possible D match to TRBD2 (6 bases). Between the trimmed V and J ends, which lost 6 bases and 3 bases, there was a span of 21 bases. Germline loops: CDR1 KGHSH, CDR2 LQKENI. There are 16 residues in the CDR3. The CDR3 loop reads CASSRSRDLGSYEQYF. The DNA of the CDR3 is TGTGCCAGCTCCCGTTCACGGGACTTAGGGAGCTACGAGCAGTACTTC.

The chain employs TRBV12-3 or TRBV12-4 and TRBJ2-6; D is unresolved. This CDR3 is built from 13 residues. Trimming took off 10 bases at V and 0 bases at J, with 7 bases between the two ends. This chain's CDR3 is CATLPSGANVLTF. The CDR3 nucleotides are TGTGCCACCCTTCCCTCTGGGGCCAACGTCCTGACTTTC.

The rearrangement links TRBV10-1 to TRBJ2-7; 11 bases line up with TRBD2. Germline V CDR1 and CDR2: WNHNN, SYGVQD (reference sequence). CDR3 length: 14 amino acids. V gave up 3 bases and J gave up 7 bases; unmatched junction bases: 5. This CDR3 reads CASSELAGVGEQYF. As DNA, the CDR3 is TGCGCCAGCAGTGAACTAGCGGGAGTGGGAGAGCAGTACTTC.

This chain links TRBV6-5 with TRBJ1-2; D call uncertain. V was clipped by 2 bases and J by 4 bases, with 8 bases between them. Germline-derived CDR1 and CDR2 are MNHEY and SVGAGI. The CDR3 length is 13 residues. CDR3 residues: CASSYGRSYGYTF. The CDR3 region has the DNA TGTGCCAGCAGTTACGGCAGGTCCTATGGCTACACCTTC.

The chain couples TRBV9 to TRBJ1-2; 7 bases line up with TRBD1. The CDR3 runs 15 residues. With 3 bases clipped from V and 7 bases from J, the junction kept 12 bases outside the gene matches. The germline V gene has CDR1 SGDLS and CDR2 YYNGEE. This CDR3 reads CASSADTGVLVGYTF. The CDR3, as DNA: TGTGCCAGCAGCGCCGACACAGGGGTATTGGTTGGCTACACCTTC.

This clone has just one count. The chain couples TRBV19 to TRBJ1-5; a weak D match, TRBD1 (6 bases). The CDR3 runs 13 residues. Germline V CDR1 and CDR2: LNHDA, SQIVND (reference sequence). Trimming left V 4 bases short and J 6 bases short, with 10 bases between. The CDR3 is CASSRGQGQPQHF. In DNA, the CDR3 is TGTGCCAGTAGTAGGGGGCAGGGTCAGCCCCAGCATTTT.

The chain joins TRBV2 to TRBJ1-3; possible D gene TRBD1, 6 bases. The V end was cut by 4 bases, the J end by 5 bases, with 15 bases between. The CDR3 contains 15 residues. CDR1 and CDR2 (germline): SNHLY, FYNNEI. This CDR3 is CASSVALGARNTIYF. CDR3 in DNA: TGTGCCAGCAGTGTGGCGCTGGGGGCGAGAAACACCATATATTTT.

This clone appeared once. V and J are TRBV7-9 and TRBJ2-1; 7 nucleotides agree with TRBD1. V shed 6 bases, J shed 3 bases, and the junction held 8 bases outside the gene matches. The germline V gene has CDR1 SEHNR and CDR2 FQNEAQ (reference sequence). The CDR3 totals 15 residues. CDR3 residues: CASSRQGKVYNEQFF. In nucleotides, the CDR3 is TGTGCCAGCAGTCGACAGGGAAAGGTCTACAATGAGCAGTTCTTC.

V is TRBV30 and J is TRBJ2-2, with D maybe TRBD2 (5 bases). V gave up 3 bases and J gave up 3 bases, with 5 bases separating them. The germline V gene encodes CDR1 GTSNPN and CDR2 SVGIG (reference sequence). This CDR3 is 12 amino acids long. CDR3: CAWRGDTGELFF. The CDR3, as DNA: TGTGCCTGGAGGGGAGACACCGGGGAGCTGTTTTTT. Looking up the rest from reference TRBV30 and TRBJ2-2 gives the full variable domain: SQTIHQWPATLVQPVGSPLSLECTVEGTSNPNLYWYRQAAGRGLQLLFYSVGIGQISSEVPQNLSASRPQDRQFILSSKKLLLSDSGFYLCAWRGDTGELFFGEGSRLTVL.

The chain links TRBV30 to TRBJ1-4; TRBD1 matches 11 bases. Germline values: CDR1 GTSNPN, CDR2 SVGIG (reference sequence). This CDR3 comprises 14 residues. The V segment lost 5 bases and the J segment 4 bases; nucleotides outside the gene matches: 3. CDR3 nucleotides: TGTGCCTGGGGGACAGGGGGTGATAATGAAAAACTGTTTTTT. Translated, it gives CAWGTGGDNEKLFF.